Below, one T cell receptor beta chain is given with its context. Its antigen is still unknown. This entry belongs to a study of CD8+ T cells in alopecia areata. Study-wide results and caveats: Lesional tissue from the scalp (especially in alopecia totalis/universalis) showed higher clonality than normal scalp.

V was pared by 8 bases and J by 8 bases, with 7 bases of the junction left unmatched. CDR1 SQVTM and CDR2 ANQGSEA come from the germline V gene. The CDR3 extends over 11 amino acids. RNA was isolated and reverse transcribed to cDNA, the sequencing template. Sequencing used immunoSEQ multiplex PCR; TCRdb keeps in-frame clones, though not all of them. Seen here are over 150,000 clones, roughly 65% observed once, and the top ten hold about 1.5%. Lesional scalp tissue (obtained by punch biopsy) and peripheral blood were collected from alopecia areata patients. Sequencing used CD4+ T cells sorted from blood, obtained at week 0. The sequence was obtained from a human donor with alopecia areata. V and J are TRBV29-1 and TRBJ1-2, with 8 bases identical to TRBD1. The CDR3 sequence: CSFRGPIGYTF. CDR3 nucleotide sequence: TGCAGCTTCAGGGGGCCGATCGGCTACACCTTC.